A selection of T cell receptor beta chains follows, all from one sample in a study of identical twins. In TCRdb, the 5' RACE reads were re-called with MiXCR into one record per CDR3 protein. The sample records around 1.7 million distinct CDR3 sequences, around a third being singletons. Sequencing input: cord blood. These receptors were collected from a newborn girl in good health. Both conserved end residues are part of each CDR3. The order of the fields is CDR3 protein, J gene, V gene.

CSATLAGSYEQYF | TRBJ2-7 | TRBV20-1
CSASCGADLNEQFF | TRBJ2-1 | TRBV20-1
CSASEQGAEAFF | TRBJ1-1 | TRBV20-1
CASSAGTSEETQYF | TRBJ2-5 | TRBV28
CSARKPTGGTEAFF | TRBJ1-1 | TRBV20-1
CSARKRDEQFF | TRBJ2-1 | TRBV20-1
CASTPRGYLQETQYF | TRBJ2-5 | TRBV3-1
CASSPNREITEAFF | TRBJ1-1 | TRBV7-6
CSARWTGGPYNEQFF | TRBJ2-1 | TRBV20-1
CASSHSRGGAPYNEQFF | TRBJ2-1 | TRBV4-1
CASSGGGAVLYGYTF | TRBJ1-2 | TRBV12-3/TRBV12-4
CASSLTGLAGGYEQYF | - | TRBV27
CASSLAGGGLNSYNEQFF | TRBJ2-1 | TRBV7-2
CASSQDKNGGAWSSYNEQFF | TRBJ2-1 | TRBV3-1
CASVKQGADTQYF | TRBJ2-3 | TRBV5-1
CASSPRGSAFYGYTF | TRBJ1-2 | TRBV27
CASRRLVHTGELFF | TRBJ2-2 | TRBV6-1